This T cell receptor beta chain was recovered during a study of read filtering for tumor transcriptome and immune sequencing. Notes on the study in general: Compared with RNA-seq, IR-seq gave much higher clonotype depth and reliability. Correlation between methods rose after single-read clonotypes were removed.

Between the trimmed V and J ends, which lost 4 bases and 4 bases, there was a span of 11 bases. CDR1 is MGHRA, CDR2 YSYEKL, per germline. The CDR3 totals 14 residues. From roughly 390 ng of RNA, a library with molecular barcoded alpha/delta and beta/gamma adaptors was made. TCRdb itself ran the reads through MiXCR, one entry per CDR3 protein. The repertoire has about 38,000 distinct CDR3 sequences, around 15% of them found once; the top ten carry roughly 18%. This clonotype was recorded at least ten times. Its specificity is not known. This chain connects TRBV4-1 to TRBJ2-1; possible D gene TRBD2, 6 bases. The clonotype comes from a donor aged 40 or over with multiple myeloma. The sample was a population of CD138-negative cells sorted from bone marrow. CDR3 sequence: CASSPGTAYNEQFF. CDR3 coding DNA: TGCGCCAGCAGCCCCGGGACTGCGTACAATGAGCAGTTCTTC.